This T cell receptor beta chain was sequenced for a study of T cell clonality in common variable immunodeficiency. Caucasian heritage predominated among both patients and controls. Heparinized whole blood, 5 to 8 ml, came from each donor. Assay used: immunoSEQ multiplex PCR; TCRdb lists only in-frame clones, some missing. The sample includes about 40,000 clones, none of them occurring once. CDR3 length: 16 residues. Germline V gene data show CDR1 as DFQATT and CDR2 as SNEGSKA (reference sequence). The J segment lost 1 base and the V segment lost 4 bases, leaving 8 bases of the junction unmatched. This clone came up many times. Its specificity is not known. The read ends 3 residues before the CDR3 terminus; that terminus is restored from the germline J gene. General observations from the study: Patient heterogeneity in the CVID cohort limited correlations between repertoire features and clinical complications. CVID subjects showed higher TCRbeta clonality than healthy controls.

The sample consisted of peripheral blood mononuclear cells. The receptor was derived from a person aged 18 to 70 in good health. The chain is built from TRBV20-1 and TRBJ2-5; 11 positions agree with TRBD2. CDR3 loop: CSATVSSGGPQETQYF. The sequenced CDR3 bases are TGCAGTGCTACGGTTTCTAGCGGGGGGCCCCAAGAGACC.